This T cell receptor beta chain was identified during a study of shared clonotypes between healthy human individuals. General study findings and limits: An effect of sequencing depth on clonotype sharing among donors was expected. Few donors limited the genetic and exposure-history diversity represented.

On this clone: The antigen is unknown.

TCRdb's table, derived via immunoSEQ multiplex PCR, lists solely in-frame clones and lacks some. The table has some 2 million clones, less than 95% seen once. The germline V gene has CDR1 MGHRA and CDR2 YSYEKL. The CDR3 is 15 residues long. Trimming cost V 0 bases and J 5 bases, with 13 bases left between them. Terminally differentiated effector memory CD45RA+ cells were excluded by CCR7 positive selection of CD45RO-negative cells. The TCR sequence derives from a man aged 18 to 30 in good health. The V call is TRBV4-1, the J call TRBJ1-2; D perhaps matches TRBD1 (6 bases). The sequenced sample was naive CD8+ T cells sorted from blood. CDR3 in amino acids: CASSQEKQGKYGYTF. The CDR3 DNA reads TGCGCCAGCAGCCAAGAGAAACAGGGCAAGTATGGCTACACCTTC.